This TCR beta chain was recovered during a study of cytomegalovirus exposure and HLA in healthy donors. The CDR3 extends over 13 amino acids. Use of 60 Vbeta and 13 Jbeta primers characterized the PCR. TCRdb keeps only in-frame clones here, not all; method: immunoSEQ multiplex PCR. The sample shows over 80,000 clones, 82% of them seen only once. This receptor was identified in a man between 45 and 60 years old in good health and CMV-seronegative. The chain recombines TRBV21-1 with TRBJ2-5; TRBD1 is taken as the D call from the table, unchecked against the DNA. TRBV21-1 is deemed a pseudogene. The sample taken for sequencing was PBMCs. In nucleotides, the CDR3 is TGTGCCAGCAGCAAAGGAGACAGGGAGACCCAGTACTTC. Translating gives CASSKGDRETQYF.